This entry lists 27 T cell receptor beta chains sequenced from one sample in a study of graft-versus-host responses after intestinal transplantation. Some clones are missing from TCRdb's copy, which holds only in-frame ones; the method was immunoSEQ multiplex PCR. The sample consists of some 46,000 clones, about 95% of them appearing once. The sequenced sample was PBMCs, obtained 330 to 350 days after intestinal transplant. These receptors were obtained from a human patient who received an intestinal transplant, so some T cells may come from the graft donor.

The J gene is TRBJ1-4, the V gene TRBV28, with no clear D. This CDR3 region has 12 residues. Germline CDR1 MDHEN, CDR2 SYDVKM. V was pared by 5 bases and J by 8 bases, with 9 bases between. The CDR3 DNA sequence: TGTGCCAGCAGTGGAATCAGCGAAAAACTGTTTTTT. Residues: CASSGISEKLFF.

This clone appeared once. The chain carries TRBV5-5 and TRBJ2-7, with a weak D call TRBD2 (5 bases). The length of the CDR3 is 17 residues. V was clipped by 2 bases and J by 4 bases, with 22 bases between them. Per germline, CDR1 SGHKS and CDR2 YYEKEE (reference sequence). The CDR3 nucleotides read TGTGCCAGCAGCTTCGCCGGTGGGCTAGCTGAAGTATACGAGCAGTACTTC. It is translated as CASSFAGGLAEVYEQYF.

This chain connects TRBV6-1 to TRBJ2-7, with a possible D match to TRBD1 (6 bases). There are 16 residues in the CDR3. Germline CDR1 reads MNHNS; CDR2 reads SASEGT. V was trimmed by 3 bases and J by 2 bases, leaving 17 bases between them. In DNA, the CDR3 is TGTGCCAGCAGTGACGCAGGGGCCACGAACCCCTACGAGCAGTACTTC. This codes for CASSDAGATNPYEQYF.

V is TRBV18 and J is TRBJ2-5, with D possibly matching TRBD1 (7 bases). Trimming took 3 bases from V and 11 from J, leaving 19 bases between them. The CDR3 has 14 residues. Germline V gene data show CDR1 as KGHSH and CDR2 as LQKENI. CDR3 bases: TGTGCCAGCTCACCCTTACACCGGGACAGCGGGCAGTACTTC. This translates into CASSPLHRDSGQYF.

V gene TRBV6-6 combines with J gene TRBJ2-2; 12 bases map to TRBD2. After removal of 3 bases from V and 6 bases from J, the junction contained 5 bases not matched to a gene. Germline V gives CDR1 MNHNY, CDR2 SVGAGI (reference sequence). The CDR3 is 16 residues long. The CDR3 protein is CASSYGLAGGPGELFF. In DNA form, the CDR3 reads TGTGCCAGCAGTTATGGGCTAGCGGGAGGGCCCGGGGAGCTGTTTTTT.

The chain carries TRBV7-6 and TRBJ2-5; D not resolved. The J call may be in error: the DNA end matches TRBJ2-7 better. Germline V CDR1 and CDR2: SGHVS, FNYEAQ. This CDR3 comprises 11 residues. The CDR3 loop is CASSLWYEQYF. The CDR3, as DNA: TGTGCCAGCAGCTTATGGTACGAGCAGTACTTC.

The J gene is TRBJ2-3, the V gene TRBV5-1; the D is unclear. The CDR3 contains 15 residues. V dropped 4 bases and J dropped 1 base, with 13 bases sitting between them. Per the germline V gene, CDR1 is SGHRS and CDR2 is YFSETQ. The CDR3 reads CASSTTFSGTDTQYF. The CDR3 DNA reads as TGCGCCAGCAGCACAACCTTTTCCGGCACAGATACGCAGTATTTT.

In DNA form, the CDR3 reads TGTGCCAGCAGCCTGGTGACTAGCGGCTACAATGAGCAGTTCTTC. Translated, it gives CASSLVTSGYNEQFF. V is TRBV11-2 and J is TRBJ2-1; 9 bases map to TRBD2. Germline loops: CDR1 SGHAT, CDR2 FQNNGV. V dropped 5 bases and J dropped 3; count of bases not matched to a gene: 5. The length of the CDR3 is 15 residues.

The table lists this clone with a count of one. V is TRBV4-1 and J is TRBJ2-2, with D uncertain. The germline V gene has CDR1 MGHRA and CDR2 YSYEKL. This CDR3 is 13 amino acids long. Trimming took 5 bases from V and 9 from J, leaving 13 bases between them. The CDR3 region is CASSLPTDRELFF. The DNA of the CDR3 is TGCGCCAGCAGCTTACCGACTGACCGGGAGCTGTTTTTT.

This clone showed up just once. This rearrangement joins TRBV12-5 to TRBJ2-7; 7 positions agree with TRBD2. This CDR3 is built from 18 residues. The V gene end was trimmed by 6 bases and the J gene end by 0 bases; junction bases not matched to a gene: 17. Looked up from germline, CDR1 is LGHNT and CDR2 is FRNRAP. For the CDR3, the DNA is TGTGCTAGTGGCCCACCGGGTGGGAGGGCCAGGAGCTCCTACGAGCAGTACTTC. Protein product: CASGPPGGRARSSYEQYF.

V usage is TRBV29-1 and J usage is TRBJ2-4; 7 bases match TRBD2. The J segment lost 3 bases and the V segment lost 4 bases, leaving 9 bases of the junction unmatched. CDR1 is SQVTM, CDR2 ANQGSEA, per germline. The CDR3 has 15 amino acids. The CDR3 region is CSVGRPGEGKNIQYF. Here the CDR3 DNA reads TGCAGCGTTGGCCGCCCGGGGGAGGGCAAAAACATTCAGTACTTC.

The chain carries TRBV28 and TRBJ2-7, with a possible D match to TRBD2 (6 bases). The CDR3 has 13 residues. CDR1 MDHEN and CDR2 SYDVKM come from the germline V gene. Trimming shortened V by 6 bases and J by 0 bases, and 9 bases separated the two germline ends. Written as DNA, the CDR3 is TGTGCCAGCAGGGTAGCGGTCTCCTACGAGCAGTACTTC. This translates into CASRVAVSYEQYF.

The rearrangement uses TRBV10-2 and TRBJ1-1; 9 bases line up with TRBD1. With V trimmed by 5 bases and J by 1 base, 5 bases remained unmatched. Looked up from germline, CDR1 is WSHSY and CDR2 is SAAADI. The CDR3 has 15 amino acids. The CDR3 region is CASSKRDRENTEAFF. The CDR3 DNA sequence: TGCGCCAGCAGTAAGAGGGACAGGGAGAACACTGAAGCTTTCTTT.

The DNA for the CDR3 is TGTGCCAGCAGCCTACTTGGACTAGCGGTGAACACCGGGGAGCTGTTTTTT. It yields the protein CASSLLGLAVNTGELFF. The J gene is TRBJ2-2, the V gene TRBV9; 10 nucleotides agree with TRBD2. Germline values: CDR1 SGDLS, CDR2 YYNGEE. After removal of 4 bases from V and 1 base from J, the junction contained 7 bases not matched to a gene. This CDR3 spans 17 amino acids.

This clone has only one observation. The J gene is TRBJ2-3, the V gene TRBV29-1; maybe TRBD1 (6 bases). Trimming removed 4 bases from V and 4 bases from J, with 12 bases in between. The CDR3 is 13 amino acids. The germline gives CDR1 SQVTM, CDR2 ANQGSEA. The CDR3 nucleotides are TGCAGCGTTGCCCCGGGACAATCAGATACGCAGTATTTT. Its translation is CSVAPGQSDTQYF.

This clone came up once. Other DNA sequences in this specimen translate into the identical CDR3. The chain carries TRBV6-5 and TRBJ1-1, with D possibly matching TRBD1 (5 bases). Trimming shortened V by 0 bases and J by 1 base, and 6 bases separated the two germline ends. The CDR3 is 14 amino acids. Germline V gene lookup returns CDR1 MNHEY and CDR2 SVGAGI. The CDR3 spells CASSYSGGNTEAFF. The CDR3 DNA sequence: TGTGCCAGCAGTTACTCGGGGGGGAACACTGAAGCTTTCTTT.

The chain uses TRBV7-9 and TRBJ2-7; D not resolved. The CDR3 extends over 11 amino acids. CDR1 is SEHNR, CDR2 FQNEAQ, per germline (reference sequence). Trimming took off 5 bases at V and 3 bases at J, with 5 bases between the two ends. This CDR3 is CASSPHYEQYF. The CDR3 DNA is TGTGCCAGCAGCCCCCACTACGAGCAGTACTTC.

The chain is built from TRBV5-6 and TRBJ2-1; tentative D call: TRBD1 (6 bases). V shed 0 bases and J shed 7 bases, with 8 bases lying between them. The CDR3 is 13 amino acids. Germline assignment: CDR1 SGHDT and CDR2 YYEEEE. DNA for the CDR3: TGTGCCAGCAGCTTGGACAGGGCGAATGAGCAGTTCTTC. Its translation: CASSLDRANEQFF. Full variable domain (rest looked up from reference TRBV5-6 and TRBJ2-1): DAGVTQSPTHLIKTRGQQVTLRCSPKSGHDTVSWYQQALGQGPQFIFQYYEEEERQRGNFPDRFSGHQFPNYSSELNVNALLLGDSALYLCASSLDRANEQFFGPGTRLTVL.

The V and J genes are TRBV6-5 and TRBJ2-1; D perhaps matches TRBD1 (6 bases). CDR3 length equals 13 residues. The V gene's germline CDR1 is MNHEY and CDR2 SVGAGI. V was pared by 6 bases and J by 2 bases, with 8 bases between. The CDR3 sequence: CASRWDTYNEQFF. As DNA, the CDR3 is TGTGCCAGCAGGTGGGACACCTACAATGAGCAGTTCTTC.

In its sample, this clone was seen once. The V call is TRBV4-1, the J call TRBJ1-5, with TRBD1 as a possible D gene (5 bases). This CDR3 is built from 18 residues. Germline CDR1 MGHRA, CDR2 YSYEKL. V gave up 0 bases and J gave up 7 bases, with 22 bases separating them. CDR3 nucleotide sequence: TGCGCCAGCAGCCAAGATAGGAAGGTCCTACAGGTACGACAGCCCCAGCATTTT. It codes for CASSQDRKVLQVRQPQHF.

The chain couples TRBV5-4 to TRBJ2-3, with 9 positions matching TRBD1. The CDR3 loop spans 14 amino acids. The J segment lost 5 bases and the V segment lost 0 bases, leaving 1 base of the junction unmatched. Germline assignment: CDR1 SGHNT and CDR2 YYREEE (reference sequence). CDR3 loop: CASSLDRGQDTQYF. Here the CDR3 DNA reads TGTGCCAGCAGCTTGGACAGGGGGCAAGATACGCAGTATTTT.

V usage is TRBV4-1 and J usage is TRBJ1-1; D is unclear. Deletions cut 1 base from V and 0 bases from J, with 9 bases between. CDR1 is MGHRA, CDR2 YSYEKL, per germline. This CDR3 has 15 residues. The CDR3 nucleotides read TGCGCCAGCAGCCAAGGACTCAATTTGAACACTGAAGCTTTCTTT. Translating it yields CASSQGLNLNTEAFF.

The chain couples TRBV6-6 to TRBJ1-6; 8 bases map to TRBD1. The CDR3 contains 14 residues. V lost 6 bases, J lost 10 bases, and 8 bases stayed unmatched. CDR1 and CDR2 from the germline V gene are MNHNY and SVGAGI (reference sequence). In DNA form, the CDR3 reads TGTGCCAGCAGAGGGACAGGTTTCGGATCACCCCTCCACTTT. As protein: CASRGTGFGSPLHF.

This clone was seen a single time. V is TRBV7-3 and J is TRBJ2-1; TRBD2 is a possible D gene (7 bases). Germline CDR1 SGHTA, CDR2 FQGTGA. This CDR3 region has 13 residues. V lost 5 bases to trimming and J lost 6 bases, with 11 bases between them. In nucleotides, the CDR3 is TGTGCCAGCAGCAACAGGGAGGGCAATGAGCAGTTCTTC. Protein product: CASSNREGNEQFF.

CDR3 loop: CSVGREATDTQYF. Written as DNA, the CDR3 is TGCAGCGTTGGGCGGGAGGCCACAGATACGCAGTATTTT. This chain connects TRBV29-1 to TRBJ2-3; 8 bases align to TRBD2. Germline CDR1 and CDR2: SQVTM and ANQGSEA. Trimming took 4 bases from V and 2 from J; bases not matched to a gene: 2. This CDR3 has 13 amino acids.

This clone was detected once. The chain is built from TRBV5-1 and TRBJ2-7, with a tentative D call TRBD1 (6 bases). CDR3 length: 17 residues. Between the trimmed V and J ends, which lost 4 bases and 2 bases, there was a span of 22 bases. The germline V gene has CDR1 SGHRS and CDR2 YFSETQ. The CDR3 nucleotides are TGCGCCAGCAGCGCCGGAACCCAGGGGAGCTGGACCTACGAGCAGTACTTC. Protein sequence: CASSAGTQGSWTYEQYF. Filled out from reference TRBV5-1 and TRBJ2-7, the complete variable domain reads KAGVTQTPRYLIKTRGQQVTLSCSPISGHRSVSWYQQTPGQGLQFLFEYFSETQRNKGNFPGRFSGRQFSNSRSEMNVSTLELGDSALYLCASSAGTQGSWTYEQYFGPGTRLTVT.

CDR3 bases: TGTGCCAGCAGCTTAGAGGGCCAGGGCCAGCCCCAGCATTTT. Translating gives CASSLEGQGQPQHF. This chain connects TRBV11-2 to TRBJ1-5; a weak D match, TRBD1 (5 bases). V was cut by 0 bases and J by 7 bases, with 10 bases left in between. The CDR3 has 14 amino acids. The germline V gene encodes CDR1 SGHAT and CDR2 FQNNGV.